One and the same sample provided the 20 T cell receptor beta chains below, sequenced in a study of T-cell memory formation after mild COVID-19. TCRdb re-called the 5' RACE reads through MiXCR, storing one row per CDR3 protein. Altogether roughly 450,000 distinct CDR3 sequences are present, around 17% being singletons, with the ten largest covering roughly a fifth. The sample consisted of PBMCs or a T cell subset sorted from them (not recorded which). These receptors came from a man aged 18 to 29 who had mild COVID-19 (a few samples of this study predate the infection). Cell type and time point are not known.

The CDR3 sequence: CSARDPASGDNEQFF. Written as DNA, the CDR3 is TGCAGTGCTAGAGATCCGGCTAGCGGGGACAATGAGCAGTTCTTC. This chain joins TRBV20-1 and TRBJ2-1; the match to TRBD2 covers 9 bases. Germline V lookup: CDR1 DFQATT, CDR2 SNEGSKA (reference sequence). The ends lost 0 bases at V and 5 bases at J; junction bases unmatched: 5. CDR3 length equals 15 residues.

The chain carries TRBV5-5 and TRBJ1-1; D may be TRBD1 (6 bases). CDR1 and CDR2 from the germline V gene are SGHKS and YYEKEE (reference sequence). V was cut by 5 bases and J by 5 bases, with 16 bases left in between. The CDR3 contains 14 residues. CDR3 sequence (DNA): TGTGCCAGCAGACCTTTGGGGGGGCTTACTGAAGCTTTCTTT. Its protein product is CASRPLGGLTEAFF.

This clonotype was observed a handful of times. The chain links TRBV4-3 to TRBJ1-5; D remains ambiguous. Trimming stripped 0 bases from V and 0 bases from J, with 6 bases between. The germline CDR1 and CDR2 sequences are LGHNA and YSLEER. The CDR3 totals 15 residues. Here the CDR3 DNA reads TGCGCCAGCAGCCAAGATGTAAATAGCAATCAGCCCCAGCATTTT. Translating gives CASSQDVNSNQPQHF.

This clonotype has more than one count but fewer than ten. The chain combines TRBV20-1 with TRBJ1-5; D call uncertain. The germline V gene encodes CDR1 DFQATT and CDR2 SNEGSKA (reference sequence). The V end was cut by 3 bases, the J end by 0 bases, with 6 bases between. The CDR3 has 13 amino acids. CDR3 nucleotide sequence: TGCAGTGCTAGGAGAGATAGCAATCAGCCCCAGCATTTT. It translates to CSARRDSNQPQHF.

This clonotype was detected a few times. The CDR3 DNA sequence: TGTGCCAGCAGCCGAATAGGGGGGAGCTATGGCTACACCTTC. Protein sequence: CASSRIGGSYGYTF. The chain is built from TRBV7-2 and TRBJ1-2; tentative D call: TRBD1 (6 bases). This CDR3 is 14 amino acids long. The V end was cut by 5 bases, the J end by 4 bases, with 14 bases between. In germline, CDR1 is SGHTA, CDR2 FQGNSA.

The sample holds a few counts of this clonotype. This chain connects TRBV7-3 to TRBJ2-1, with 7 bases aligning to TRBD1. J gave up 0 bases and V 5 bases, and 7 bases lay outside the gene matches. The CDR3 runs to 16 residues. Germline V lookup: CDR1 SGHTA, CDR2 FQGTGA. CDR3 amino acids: CASSLQGQLSYNEQFF. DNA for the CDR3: TGTGCCAGCAGCCTCCAGGGACAGCTCTCCTACAATGAGCAGTTCTTC.

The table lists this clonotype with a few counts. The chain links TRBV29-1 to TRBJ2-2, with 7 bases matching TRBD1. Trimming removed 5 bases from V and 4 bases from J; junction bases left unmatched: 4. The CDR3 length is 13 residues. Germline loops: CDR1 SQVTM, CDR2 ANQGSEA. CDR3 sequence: CSVLTGLTGELFF. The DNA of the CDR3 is TGCAGCGTTCTGACAGGGCTCACCGGGGAGCTGTTTTTT.

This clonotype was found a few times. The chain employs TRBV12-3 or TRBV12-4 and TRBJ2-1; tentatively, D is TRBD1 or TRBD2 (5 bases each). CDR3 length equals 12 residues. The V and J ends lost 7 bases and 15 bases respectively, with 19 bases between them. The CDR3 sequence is CASTRGRDDRFF. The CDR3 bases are TGTGCCAGCACCCGGGGTAGGGACGACAGGTTCTTC.

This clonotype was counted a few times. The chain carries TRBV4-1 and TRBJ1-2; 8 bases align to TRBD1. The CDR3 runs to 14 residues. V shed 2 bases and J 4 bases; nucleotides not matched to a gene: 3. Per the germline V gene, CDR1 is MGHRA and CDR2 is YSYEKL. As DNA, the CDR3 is TGCGCCAGCAGCCAACAGGGGGCTGGCTATGGCTACACCTTC. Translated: CASSQQGAGYGYTF.

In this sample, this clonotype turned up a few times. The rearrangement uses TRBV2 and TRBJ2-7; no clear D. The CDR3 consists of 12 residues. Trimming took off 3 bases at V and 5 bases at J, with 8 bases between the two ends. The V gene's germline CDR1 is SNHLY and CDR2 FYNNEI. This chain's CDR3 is CASSEPGDEQYV. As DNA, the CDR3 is TGTGCCAGCAGTGAGCCGGGTGACGAGCAGTACGTC.

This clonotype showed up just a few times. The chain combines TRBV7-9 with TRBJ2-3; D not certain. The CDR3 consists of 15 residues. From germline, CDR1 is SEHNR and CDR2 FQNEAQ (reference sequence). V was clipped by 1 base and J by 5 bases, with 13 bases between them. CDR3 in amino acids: CASSLDLPAQDTQYF. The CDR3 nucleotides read TGTGCCAGCAGCTTAGATTTGCCTGCCCAAGATACGCAGTATTTT.

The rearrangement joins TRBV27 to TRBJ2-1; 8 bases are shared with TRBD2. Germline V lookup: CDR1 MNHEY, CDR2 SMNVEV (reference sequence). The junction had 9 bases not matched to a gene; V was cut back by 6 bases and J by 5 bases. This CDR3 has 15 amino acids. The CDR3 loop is CASRGLDLGDNEQFF. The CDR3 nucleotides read TGTGCCAGCAGGGGACTAGATCTAGGTGACAATGAGCAGTTCTTC.

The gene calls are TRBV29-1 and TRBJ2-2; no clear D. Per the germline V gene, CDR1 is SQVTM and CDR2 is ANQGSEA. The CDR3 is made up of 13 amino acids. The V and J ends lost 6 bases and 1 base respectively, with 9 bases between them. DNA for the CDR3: TGCAGCGTCTGGGTAGAGAACACCGGGGAGCTGTTTTTT. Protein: CSVWVENTGELFF.

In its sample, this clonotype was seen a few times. The CDR3 DNA reads TGCGCCAGCAGCCTTGGAACAATTCAAGAGACCCAGTACTTC. This encodes CASSLGTIQETQYF. The chain uses TRBV23-1 and TRBJ2-5; no clear D. TRBV23-1 is treated as an ORF (open reading frame) with a function not yet certain. CDR3 length: 14 residues. V dropped 6 bases and J dropped 2 bases, with 13 bases sitting between them.

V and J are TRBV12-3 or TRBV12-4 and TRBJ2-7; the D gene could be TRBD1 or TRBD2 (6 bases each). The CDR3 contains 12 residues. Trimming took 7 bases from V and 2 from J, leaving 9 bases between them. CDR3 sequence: CASKEGAYEQYF. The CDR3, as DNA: TGTGCCAGCAAGGAGGGGGCCTACGAGCAGTACTTC.

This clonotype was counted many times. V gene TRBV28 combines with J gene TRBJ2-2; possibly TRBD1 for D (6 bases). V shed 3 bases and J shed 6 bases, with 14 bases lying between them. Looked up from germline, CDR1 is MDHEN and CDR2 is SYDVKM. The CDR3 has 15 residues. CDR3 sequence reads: CASSFPGQPSGELFF. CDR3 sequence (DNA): TGTGCCAGCAGTTTCCCCGGACAGCCTTCCGGGGAGCTGTTTTTT.

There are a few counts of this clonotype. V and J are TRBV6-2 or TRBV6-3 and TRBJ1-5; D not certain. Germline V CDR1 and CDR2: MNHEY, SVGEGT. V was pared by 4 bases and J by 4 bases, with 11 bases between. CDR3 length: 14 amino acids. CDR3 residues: CASSFFGGNQPQHF. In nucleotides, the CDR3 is TGTGCCAGCAGTTTTTTCGGAGGGAATCAGCCCCAGCATTTT.

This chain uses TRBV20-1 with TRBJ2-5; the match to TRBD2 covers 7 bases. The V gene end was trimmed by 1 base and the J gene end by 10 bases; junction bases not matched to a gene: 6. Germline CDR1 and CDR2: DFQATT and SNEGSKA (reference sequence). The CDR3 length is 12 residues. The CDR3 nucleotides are TGCAGTGCTAGAGGGGAGGGCGTGGGCCAGTACTTC. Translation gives CSARGEGVGQYF.

DNA of the CDR3: TGTGCCAGCAATGACAACCAAGAGACCCAGTACTTC. It encodes CASNDNQETQYF. V usage is TRBV6-2 or TRBV6-3 and J usage is TRBJ2-5; D gene unclear. Germline loops: CDR1 MNHEY, CDR2 SVGEGT. CDR3 length: 12 residues. V was pared by 7 bases and J by 0 bases, with 6 bases between.

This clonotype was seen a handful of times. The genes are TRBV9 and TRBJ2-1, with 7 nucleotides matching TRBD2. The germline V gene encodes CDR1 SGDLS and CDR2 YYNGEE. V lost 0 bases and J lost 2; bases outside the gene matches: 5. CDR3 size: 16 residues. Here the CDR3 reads CASSVVGGGAYNEQFF. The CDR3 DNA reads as TGTGCCAGCAGCGTAGTTGGTGGGGGGGCCTACAATGAGCAGTTCTTC.